The 19 T cell receptor beta chains reported below all come from one sample, sequenced in a study of regulatory T cells in long-lasting Graves disease. The TCR beta library used iRepertoire HTBI primers with Arm-PCR amplification of CDR3. TCRdb re-derived calls from the multiplex PCR reads in MiXCR, one entry per CDR3 protein. In the table there are about 420,000 distinct CDR3 sequences, about 15% of which are singletons. The sample's time point: newly diagnosed GD, antithyroid drugs for less than 3 months. Extracted RNA from PBMCs served as the source of the TCR library. A further study also used this sample, focusing on T cells in Graves' hyperthyroidism and ophthalmopathy.

Sequenced material: peripheral blood mononuclear cells (PBMCs), taken at new diagnosis, from a patient treated with antithyroid drugs. These receptors originate from a woman under 30 with Graves disease.

This clonotype was counted at least ten times. The chain recombines TRBV2 with TRBJ1-1; no firm D call. The CDR3 has 14 amino acids. CDR1 is SNHLY and CDR2 is FYNNEI in the germline V gene. V was clipped by 0 bases and J by 5 bases, with 10 bases between them. CDR3 DNA: TGTGCCAGCAGTGAAGCGCTTCCGACTACTGAAGCTTTCTTT. Protein sequence: CASSEALPTTEAFF.

The J gene is TRBJ2-1, the V gene TRBV5-1; 7 nucleotides align to TRBD2. V dropped 4 bases and J dropped 0; count of bases not matched to a gene: 4. The V gene's germline CDR1 is SGHRS and CDR2 YFSETQ. The CDR3 extends over 15 amino acids. DNA of the CDR3: TGCGCCAGCAGCCAGAGCGGGATCTCCTACAATGAGCAGTTCTTC. It is translated as CASSQSGISYNEQFF. Together with reference TRBV5-1 and TRBJ2-1, the CDR3 gives the full variable domain: KAGVTQTPRYLIKTRGQQVTLSCSPISGHRSVSWYQQTPGQGLQFLFEYFSETQRNKGNFPGRFSGRQFSNSRSEMNVSTLELGDSALYLCASSQSGISYNEQFFGPGTRLTVL.

The chain is built from TRBV5-1 and TRBJ2-2, with TRBD2 identical over 12 bases. The germline CDR1 and CDR2 sequences are SGHRS and YFSETQ. CDR3 size: 18 residues. V trimming: 4 bases; J trimming: 6 bases; junction bases outside the gene matches: 13. CDR3 loop: CASSRSSSGRAPAGELFF. The DNA for the CDR3 is TGCGCCAGCAGCAGGTCTTCTAGCGGGAGGGCCCCGGCCGGGGAGCTGTTTTTT.

This clonotype was recorded a few times. The chain uses TRBV4-2 and TRBJ2-2; 8 positions agree with TRBD2. Trimming cost V 1 base and J 3 bases; bases outside gene matches: 4. The CDR3 covers 16 residues. Germline lookup yields CDR1 LGHNA and CDR2 YNFKEQ. The CDR3 region is CASSQGLAGDTGELFF. In DNA, the CDR3 is TGTGCCAGCAGCCAAGGGCTAGCGGGTGACACCGGGGAGCTGTTTTTT.

Many counts were recorded for this clonotype. The chain couples TRBV12-3 or TRBV12-4 to TRBJ2-1; TRBD1 is a possible D gene (5 bases). The V and J ends lost 7 bases and 5 bases respectively, with 18 bases between them. There are 15 residues in the CDR3. CDR3 region: CASTKRAGINNEQFF. In nucleotides, the CDR3 is TGTGCCAGCACAAAAAGGGCAGGGATTAACAATGAGCAGTTCTTC.

This clonotype has a count of ten or more. The chain uses TRBV7-3 and TRBJ2-3, with 12 bases aligning to TRBD2. The CDR3 spans 19 residues. Per the germline V gene, CDR1 is SGHTA and CDR2 is FQGTGA. V shed 2 bases, J shed 3 bases, and the junction held 12 bases outside the gene matches. The CDR3 DNA reads TGTGCCAGCAGCTTACCCACCCGGCTAGCGGGAGGGATGACAGATACGCAGTATTTT. Its translation is CASSLPTRLAGGMTDTQYF.

The chain has TRBV24-1 and TRBJ2-2; 9 bases are a match to TRBD1. Trimming removed 6 bases from V and 2 bases from J; junction bases left unmatched: 6. The germline gives CDR1 KGHDR, CDR2 SFDVKD. The CDR3 runs 16 residues. Here the CDR3 DNA reads TGTGCCACCAGTCCTTGGACAGGGGTAAACACCGGGGAGCTGTTTTTT. It specifies CATSPWTGVNTGELFF.

This clonotype has a single count. For the CDR3, the DNA is TGTGCCAGCAGTACAAGACAGAACAATCAGCCCCAGCATTTT. Translation: CASSTRQNNQPQHF. This chain joins TRBV6-1 and TRBJ1-5, with D maybe TRBD1 (5 bases). This CDR3 contains 14 residues. Germline V gene lookup returns CDR1 MNHNS and CDR2 SASEGT. Trimming took off 5 bases at V and 3 bases at J, with 11 bases between the two ends.

The chain carries TRBV4-1 and TRBJ2-1; D call uncertain. The CDR3 length is 15 residues. The V gene lost 0 bases and the J gene lost 6 bases, with 12 bases spanning the gap. Per the germline V gene, CDR1 is MGHRA and CDR2 is YSYEKL. As DNA, the CDR3 is TGCGCCAGCAGCCAAGAAGTGGGCTTTAGCAATGAGCAGTTCTTC. Translation: CASSQEVGFSNEQFF.

In its sample, this clonotype was seen a few times. The V gene is TRBV6-1, the J gene TRBJ1-4; 7 bases match TRBD1. Germline V CDR1 and CDR2: MNHNS, SASEGT. CDR3 length: 15 residues. The trim removed 2 bases at V and 2 bases at J, leaving 2 bases unmatched. The CDR3 sequence: CASSENRGTNEKLFF. CDR3 nucleotide sequence: TGTGCCAGCAGTGAAAACAGGGGCACTAATGAAAAACTGTTTTTT.

This clonotype was counted at least ten times. The genes are TRBV11-2 and TRBJ1-6, with TRBD1 as a possible D gene (5 bases). V was shortened by 5 bases and J by 8 bases, with 10 bases between the two germline ends. This CDR3 is built from 13 residues. CDR1 is SGHAT and CDR2 is FQNNGV in the germline V gene. The CDR3 DNA sequence: TGTGCCAGCAGCGGGGACGGGGATTCACCCCTCCACTTT. As protein: CASSGDGDSPLHF. The variable domain in full, completed from reference TRBV11-2 and TRBJ1-6, reads EAGVAQSPRYKIIEKRQSVAFWCNPISGHATLYWYQQILGQGPKLLIQFQNNGVVDDSQLPKDRFSAERLKGVDSTLKIQPAKLEDSAVYLCASSGDGDSPLHFGNGTRLTVT.

This clonotype was detected a few times. This chain connects TRBV7-8 to TRBJ2-1; 10 bases fit TRBD2. CDR1 SGHVS and CDR2 FQNEAQ come from the germline V gene. The CDR3 extends over 16 amino acids. V lost 1 base, J lost 9 bases, and 9 bases stayed unmatched. CDR3 bases: TGTGCCAGCAGCTTAGATCTAGCGGGAGTATTCGGTGAGCAGTTCTTC. It yields the protein CASSLDLAGVFGEQFF.

In this sample, this clonotype turned up many times. The V and J genes are TRBV28 and TRBJ1-5, with 8 bases matching TRBD1. The V segment lost 6 bases and the J segment 0 bases; nucleotides outside the gene matches: 4. This CDR3 spans 15 amino acids. In germline, CDR1 is MDHEN, CDR2 SYDVKM. The CDR3 spells CASRAGGGSNQPQHF. The CDR3 DNA reads as TGTGCCAGCAGGGCAGGGGGCGGTAGCAATCAGCCCCAGCATTTT. The entire variable domain, with the rest obtained from reference TRBV28 and TRBJ1-5, is as follows: DVKVTQSSRYLVKRTGEKVFLECVQDMDHENMFWYRQDPGLGLRLIYFSYDVKMKEKGDIPEGYSVSREKKERFSLILESASTNQTSMYLCASRAGGGSNQPQHFGDGTRLSIL.

This clonotype was picked up many times. J is TRBJ2-4 and V is TRBV6-2 or TRBV6-3; no firm D call. Germline loops: CDR1 MNHEY, CDR2 SVGEGT. Trimming removed 0 bases at V and 5 bases at J, with 5 bases between. This CDR3 is built from 13 residues. CDR3 sequence reads: CASSYSRQNIQYF. CDR3 nucleotides: TGTGCCAGCAGTTACTCCCGTCAAAACATTCAGTACTTC.

The chain recombines TRBV7-9 with TRBJ2-1; no definite D call. The germline V gene has CDR1 SEHNR and CDR2 FQNEAQ (reference sequence). The CDR3 length is 15 residues. V was cut by 1 base and J by 6 bases, with 13 bases left in between. Written as DNA, the CDR3 is TGTGCCAGCAGCTTAGGCGGATCGTTCGGCAATGAGCAGTTCTTC. This translates into CASSLGGSFGNEQFF.

This clonotype was picked up a small number of times. V gene TRBV28 combines with J gene TRBJ1-5; TRBD1 aligns across 10 bases. The V gene end was trimmed by 10 bases and the J gene end by 4 bases; junction bases not matched to a gene: 10. The CDR3 runs 15 residues. Germline V gene sequence: CDR1 MDHEN, CDR2 SYDVKM. CDR3 loop: CAIEPSGQGNQPQHF. CDR3 bases: TGTGCCATCGAGCCCTCGGGACAGGGGAATCAGCCCCAGCATTTT.

This chain uses TRBV7-6 with TRBJ2-7, with D maybe TRBD2 (6 bases). V lost 3 bases to trimming and J lost 6 bases, with 18 bases between them. The CDR3 has 15 residues. CDR1 and CDR2 (germline): SGHVS, FNYEAQ. CDR3 nucleotide sequence: TGTGCCAGCAGCTTCCAGACTAGTGGGGGAAGCGAGCAGTACTTC. Encoded protein: CASSFQTSGGSEQYF.

This clonotype was observed a few times. J is TRBJ2-1 and V is TRBV6-2 or TRBV6-3; no clear D. The CDR3 is made up of 14 amino acids. The germline V gene has CDR1 MNHEY and CDR2 SVGEGT. Trimming pared 6 bases from V and 6 bases from J, leaving 15 bases between. As DNA, the CDR3 is TGTGCCAGCAGCTCTGTAGGAGTTGTCAATGAGCAGTTCTTC. Translating gives CASSSVGVVNEQFF.

The CDR3 DNA reads as TGTGCCACCCGGACGGACAGCTCTGGAAACACCATATATTTT. This encodes CATRTDSSGNTIYF. The chain links TRBV15 to TRBJ1-3, with D possibly matching TRBD1 (6 bases). The germline V gene encodes CDR1 LNHNV and CDR2 YYDKDF (reference sequence). Trimming pared 8 bases from V and 0 bases from J, leaving 11 bases between. The CDR3 is 14 amino acids.